Listed below are T cell receptor beta chains from one sample, sequenced in a study of identical twins. TCRdb analysed the 5' RACE reads with MiXCR anew, one entry per CDR3 protein. The sample includes just over 450,000 distinct CDR3 sequences, over 12% of them seen just once. The same sample was also used in a study of yellow fever vaccine responses in identical twins.

Sequenced sample: CD4+ T cells sorted from blood. These receptors were collected from a young woman in good health. CDR3s leave out the opening cysteine and the closing phenylalanine or tryptophan. Each record gives: CDR3 length, V gene, D gene, J gene, CDR3 protein. D genes are given only for firm matches.

>13|TRBV6-1|-|TRBJ2-7
ASRDPRAGSYEQY
>12|TRBV10-2|TRBD1|TRBJ2-7
ASSDWTGGYEQY
>15|TRBV6-5|TRBD2|TRBJ2-5
ASSYVRGLGWQETQY
>12|TRBV12-3/TRBV12-4|-|TRBJ2-3
ASSSSPRTDTQY
>11|TRBV6-2/TRBV6-3|TRBD2|TRBJ2-7
ASSVGLALEQY
>11|TRBV7-2|-|TRBJ2-1
ASSLNSPNEQF
>12|TRBV19|TRBD2|TRBJ2-1
ASSRKRDQNEQF
>13|TRBV20-1|-|TRBJ1-1
SAPTGRALDTEAF
>15|TRBV5-1|TRBD2|TRBJ2-2
ASSPRTREGYTGELF
>16|TRBV10-1|TRBD2|TRBJ2-1
ASSDSLAGGLTRNEQF
>13|TRBV18|TRBD1|TRBJ1-6
ASSSSAGDSSPLH
>13|TRBV4-2|TRBD2|TRBJ2-5
ASSQETSGEETQY
>15|TRBV29-1|TRBD1|TRBJ2-7
SVEGDRDRGGLREQY
>12|TRBV2|TRBD2|TRBJ2-7
ASPRASGSYEQY
>14|TRBV28|TRBD1|TRBJ1-6
ASSFFTGTVNSPLH
>14|TRBV11-2|TRBD2|TRBJ2-3
ASSLAAGGLTDTQY
>12|TRBV6-2/TRBV6-3|TRBD1|TRBJ2-4
ASTKGTGMNIQY
>10|TRBV7-2|-|TRBJ2-3
ASSRPRNTQY
>12|TRBV10-3|-|TRBJ2-3
AISEGGGAHTQY
>12|TRBV12-3/TRBV12-4|-|TRBJ2-3
ASRPPPRADTQY
>13|TRBV7-7|TRBD1|TRBJ2-1
ASSLGQGRSNEQF
>15|TRBV3-1|-|TRBJ1-2
ASSHLLGGIAYGGYT
>16|TRBV15|TRBD1|TRBJ2-6
ATSRDRGLGSGANVLT
>11|TRBV27|-|TRBJ1-2
ASSLEPNYGYT
>13|TRBV7-9|-|TRBJ1-2
ASSLEAGRNYGYT
>13|TRBV7-2|-|TRBJ1-4
ASSLYSGDNEKLF
>11|TRBV29-1|TRBD2|TRBJ2-3
SVDGGVADTQY
>11|TRBV15|TRBD1|TRBJ2-1
ATGTGGWNEQF
>12|TRBV29-1|-|TRBJ2-2
SVTGIMNTGELF
>13|TRBV6-2/TRBV6-3|TRBD2|TRBJ2-2
ASKGLAGDTGELF
>13|TRBV5-1|TRBD2|TRBJ2-2
ASSTTGTSPGELF
>13|TRBV6-5|-|TRBJ2-3
ASSPEGGYTDTQY
>15|TRBV25-1|TRBD2|TRBJ2-3
ASSVFPGLEATDTQY
>13|TRBV2|TRBD1|TRBJ1-5
ASSVGQGARQPQH
>14|TRBV4-1|TRBD1|TRBJ2-7
ASSQEPRGQGYEQY
>11|TRBV27|-|TRBJ2-1
ASSLKDANEQF
>14|TRBV29-1|-|TRBJ2-5
SVGLILGGVQETQY
>13|TRBV12-3/TRBV12-4|-|TRBJ1-2
ASSLKVAANYGYT
>13|TRBV2|TRBD2|TRBJ2-7
ASSLLAGGRDEQY
>12|TRBV28|TRBD2|TRBJ2-7
ASTASGKLYEQY
>11|TRBV20-1|TRBD2|TRBJ2-7
SATGGSVYEQY
>14|TRBV12-3/TRBV12-4|TRBD2|TRBJ2-7
ASSLSGTQTPYEQY